This TCR beta chain derives from a study of OX40 agonist ivuxolimab in advanced cancers. About the research overall: A diagnosis of hepatocellular carcinoma, melanoma, renal cell or head and neck cancer was present in dose-escalation patients.

Profiled with immunoSEQ multiplex PCR; TCRdb holds only in-frame clones, not every one. Of about 60,000 clones listed, roughly 80% are singletons. There are 17 residues in the CDR3. With V trimmed by 4 bases and J by 6 bases, 17 bases remained unmatched. Germline V gene data show CDR1 as SGHNT and CDR2 as YYREEE (reference sequence). Material: CD4+ or CD8+ T cells sorted from blood, obtained in a trial of the OX40 agonist ivuxolimab. The V gene is TRBV5-4, the J gene TRBJ2-7; TRBD1 matches at 9 bases. The receptor was isolated from an adult with an advanced solid tumor such as melanoma, head and neck, liver or kidney cancer. As DNA, the CDR3 is TGTGCCAGCAGCCCAAAGGGCGTCCTAGGACAGGGGATCGAGCAGTACTTC. Encoded protein: CASSPKGVLGQGIEQYF.